This T cell receptor beta chain appears in the sequencing data of a study of T cells expressing NK-cell markers. Study at large: Among the eight sequenced donors, seven tested HCMV-seropositive and one tested seronegative. Study conclusions and caveats: HCMV specificity was not established for the expanded NKG2C+ T cell clones.

Turning to this clonotype: Antigen: not known.

After re-calling the 5' RACE reads, TCRdb lists one entry per CDR3 protein, DNA absent. This repertoire comprises about 400,000 distinct CDR3 sequences; its ten largest clones make up about 10%. The sample was blood T cells: a sorted CD56 or NKG2C T cell subset, CD4+ or CD8+ T cells, or bulk PBMC T cells (not recorded which). This TCR was recovered from a woman between 50 and 59 years old in good health.

The CDR3 sequence is CASSSGATQYF. The rearrangement uses TRBV12-3 or TRBV12-4 and TRBJ2-3; TCRdb gives TRBD1 as the D gene, but with no DNA this cannot be confirmed. This CDR3 has 11 residues.